The rows below give T cell receptor beta chains drawn from one sample of a study of T cells in Graves' hyperthyroidism and ophthalmopathy. TCRdb fed the multiplex PCR reads into MiXCR, producing one record per CDR3 protein. The sample carries about 350,000 distinct CDR3 sequences, 15% to 20% recorded once. Sequencing input: blood. Receptors were obtained from a woman aged 18 to 35 with Graves' hyperthyroidism. Both conserved end residues are part of each CDR3. A D gene is named only where the DNA matches it firmly. Clone size is not always given. Where it is, it says once, few, many or a class for expanded clones.

cdr3_nt cdr3_aa v_call clone_size d_call j_call
TGTGCCAGCAGCGCGGTGGGGGACGAGCAGTACTTC CASSAVGDEQYF TRBV9 many NA TRBJ2-7
TGTGCCAGCAGTTTCCACCCTACCGACAGGGTCTATGGCTACACCTTC CASSFHPTDRVYGYTF TRBV27 once TRBD1 TRBJ1-2
TGTGCCAGCAGTTTCGGACAGCGAATTGAAGCTTTCTTT CASSFGQRIEAFF TRBV2 once NA TRBJ1-1
TGTGCCAGCAGTGAAGTGACAGGCCCCTATGGCTACACCTTC CASSEVTGPYGYTF TRBV6-1 many NA TRBJ1-2
TGTGCCAGCAGTGAAACTTTAGCTAACTATGGCTACACCTTC CASSETLANYGYTF TRBV2 many NA TRBJ1-2
TGTGCCAGCAGTCAGGGACTCGGAAGCAATCAGCCCCAGCATTTT CASSQGLGSNQPQHF TRBV6-5 many NA TRBJ1-5
TGTGCCAGCAGTTACTCGACCGGGGCGACCACCGGGGAGCTGTTTTTT CASSYSTGATTGELFF TRBV6-5 NA NA TRBJ2-2
TGTGCCAGCAGCTCTGCCACCTACGAGCAGTACTTC CASSSATYEQYF TRBV7-9 many NA TRBJ2-7
TGTGCCAGCAGCTTGTTGGAGGGATTTTGGGGCTACACCTTC CASSLLEGFWGYTF TRBV5-6 many NA TRBJ1-2
TGTGCCAGCAGCTTAGGAGGGCCTAGCGGGGAGACCCAGTACTTC CASSLGGPSGETQYF TRBV7-2 few TRBD2 TRBJ2-5
TGTGCCACAAAGGGGGCAGGGGAGACCGGGGAGCTGTTTTTT CATKGAGETGELFF TRBV19 many TRBD1 TRBJ2-2
TGTGCCAGCAGCTCTACTAGCGGGCGTACAATCAAAGAGACCCAGTACTTC CASSSTSGRTIKETQYF TRBV5-6 NA TRBD2 TRBJ2-5
TGCAGTGCTAGAGATCCGACTGAAGCTTTCTTT CSARDPTEAFF TRBV20-1 many NA TRBJ1-1
TGTGCCAGCAGCTTGCGGACAGTCGCCGGGGAGACCCAGTACTTC CASSLRTVAGETQYF TRBV7-9 NA NA TRBJ2-5
TGTGCCAGTAGTGGGGGGAGGCTAAATCAGCCCCAGCATTTT CASSGGRLNQPQHF TRBV19 few NA TRBJ1-5
TGTGCCAGCAGTTTGTATCTAATGGGGGCGAACACTGAAGCTTTCTTT CASSLYLMGANTEAFF TRBV27 many NA TRBJ1-1
TGTGCCAGCTGGGGCCCCTCAGGGGTAGCCAAAAACATTCAGTACTTC CASWGPSGVAKNIQYF TRBV27 many NA TRBJ2-4
TGTGCCAGCAGCTTAGTGTCACAGGGAGCCGAGCAGTACTTC CASSLVSQGAEQYF TRBV7-2 many NA TRBJ2-7
TGTGCCAGCACTTTTCAGGGGAGCGAGCAGTACTTC CASTFQGSEQYF TRBV28 many NA TRBJ2-7
TGTGCCAGCAGCGCCTCAGGGGGCTTTTCCTACGAGCAGTACTTC CASSASGGFSYEQYF TRBV9 many TRBD1 TRBJ2-7
TGTGCCAGCAGTGAATTCATCAGGGGCCGAAGCTCCTACGAGCAGTACTTC CASSEFIRGRSSYEQYF TRBV6-1 many NA TRBJ2-7
TGTGCCAGCAGTCTCCGACAGGGGGAAGGTGGCTACACCTTC CASSLRQGEGGYTF TRBV28 many TRBD1 TRBJ1-2
TGTGCCAGCAGCGCTATCAAGGGAAAGAACACTGAAGCTTTCTTT CASSAIKGKNTEAFF TRBV11-2 many NA TRBJ1-1
TGCGCCAGCAGCTCCGGGACTAGCGGGAGGCTGAGCGAGCAGTACTTC CASSSGTSGRLSEQYF TRBV5-1 NA TRBD2 TRBJ2-7
TGTGCCACCAGTGATTTGCTGGGCTACGAGCAGTACTTC CATSDLLGYEQYF TRBV24-1 many NA TRBJ2-7
TGCAGTGCTAACAGGCCGACTAACTATGGCTACACCTTC CSANRPTNYGYTF TRBV20-1 NA NA TRBJ1-2
TGCGCCAGCAGCTTCCTTCCGACAGTGATCCAAGAGACCCAGTACTTC CASSFLPTVIQETQYF TRBV5-1 NA NA TRBJ2-5
TGTGCCAGCAGCTCGGGACAGCTTAATAGCAATCAGCCCCAGCATTTT CASSSGQLNSNQPQHF TRBV2 many TRBD1 TRBJ1-5
TGTGCCAGCAGTCCCACCGGGGGGCGCGATCCGGCTTTCTTT CASSPTGGRDPAFF TRBV28 many NA TRBJ1-1
TGTGCCATCAGCCAGACAGGGGCCCCGGACTATGGCTACACCTTC CAISQTGAPDYGYTF TRBV10-3 many TRBD1 TRBJ1-2
TGCGCCAGCAGCTTGGTACAGGGGGGCGACCATGGAGGCTACACCTTC CASSLVQGGDHGGYTF TRBV5-1 many TRBD1 TRBJ1-2
TGCAGCTCCCTCGTAGGGGGCACTGAAGCTTTCTTT CSSLVGGTEAFF TRBV29-1 many NA TRBJ1-1
TGTGCCAGTAGTATGGGCCACCCGAACACCGGGGAGCTGTTTTTT CASSMGHPNTGELFF TRBV7-3 NA NA TRBJ2-2
TGTGCCAGCAGTTACTCAGGGGATAGCAATCAGCCCCAGCATTTT CASSYSGDSNQPQHF TRBV6-5 many NA TRBJ1-5
TGTGCCAGCAGTTCCTCCCGGACCCTCGCTGGCTACACCTTC CASSSSRTLAGYTF TRBV12-3/TRBV12-4 NA NA TRBJ1-2
TGTGCCAGCCGGGGGAGCGGGACGAACACCGGGGAGCTGTTTTTT CASRGSGTNTGELFF TRBV6-1 NA TRBD2 TRBJ2-2
TGCGCCAGCAGCCAAGATTGGGGTCAGCAAGAGACCAAGTACTTC CASSQDWGQQETKYF TRBV4-1 few NA TRBJ2-5
TGTGCCAGCAGCGCGGGGGGCAGATATAGCAATCAGCCCCAGCATTTT CASSAGGRYSNQPQHF TRBV7-6 many NA TRBJ1-5
TGTGCCAGCAGTACCACAGGATCCACTGAAGCTTTCTTT CASSTTGSTEAFF TRBV28 once NA TRBJ1-1
TGTGCCAGCAGCTCAGACAGGGGTACTGTCGAGCAGTACTTC CASSSDRGTVEQYF TRBV12-3/TRBV12-4 many TRBD1 TRBJ2-7
TGCAGTGCTACCCGGGGGGCTCCGAATTCACCCCTCCACTTT CSATRGAPNSPLHF TRBV20-1 NA NA TRBJ1-6
TGTGCCAGCAGCTTAGTAGGGGTGGGGAATTCACCCCTCCACTTT CASSLVGVGNSPLHF TRBV11-2 many NA TRBJ1-6
TGTGCCAGCAGCCCCACCGGGGACAGAGTAGATGGCTACACCTTC CASSPTGDRVDGYTF TRBV7-2 many TRBD1 TRBJ1-2
TGTGCCAGCAGCTTATTTAGGAACGGGACGGAGGGTGGCTACACCTTC CASSLFRNGTEGGYTF TRBV11-2 many NA TRBJ1-2
TGTGCCAGCAAAGAGTGGGGCGAATCGGAGACCCAGTACTTC CASKEWGESETQYF TRBV6-1 many NA TRBJ2-5
TGCGCCAGCAGCTTGTCGGCAGGATCTAACTATGGCTACACCTTC CASSLSAGSNYGYTF TRBV5-1 many NA TRBJ1-2
TGTGCCAGCAGCGCAGCCTTTAGGAACGAGCAGTACTTC CASSAAFRNEQYF TRBV9 many NA TRBJ2-7
TGTGCCAGCAGTTTCGGGGGTTTGGATTCACCCCTCCACTTT CASSFGGLDSPLHF TRBV12-3/TRBV12-4 NA NA TRBJ1-6
TGTGCCAGCAGCAAAGGGACATCCTTTAACTATGGCTACACCTTC CASSKGTSFNYGYTF TRBV7-9 many NA TRBJ1-2
TGTGCCACCAGTTCTGGAGCGGGGCGGGACGAGCAGTACTTC CATSSGAGRDEQYF TRBV24-1 many TRBD2 TRBJ2-7
TGTGCCACCCTCAAGGGGATGAACTATGGCTACACCTTC CATLKGMNYGYTF TRBV6-1 NA NA TRBJ1-2
TGCAGTGCTAGAGTGGGCTCGGGGGGGCAGCCCCAGCATTTT CSARVGSGGQPQHF TRBV20-1 many NA TRBJ1-5